This T cell receptor beta chain was found in a study of CD8 T cells in Susac syndrome. The RNA input was roughly 0.45 to 1 ug, and it was reverse transcribed with random hexamers. Across 54 Vbeta and 13 Jbeta, TCR beta CDR3 was amplified with immunoSEQ multiplex PCR. Each CDR3 protein is one row after TCRdb ran MiXCR on the immunoSEQ multiplex PCR reads. The sample shows tens of thousands of distinct CDR3 sequences, 90% to 95% of them seen only once. Sequencing targeted TCR beta in T cells from blood (CD8+ and CD4+). This receptor was taken from a human donor in good health. Material: CD8+ T cells from PBMCs.

CDR3 sequence: CASTETGDLTKNIQYF. The CDR3 region has the DNA TGCGCCAGCACCGAAACAGGGGATTTAACCAAAAACATTCAGTACTTC. This chain connects TRBV5-1 to TRBJ2-4; 7 nucleotides agree with TRBD1. The germline V gene encodes CDR1 SGHRS and CDR2 YFSETQ. The CDR3 is made up of 16 amino acids. Trimming cost V 6 bases and J 2 bases; bases outside gene matches: 11. Full variable domain (outside the CDR3, taken from reference TRBV5-1 and TRBJ2-4): KAGVTQTPRYLIKTRGQQVTLSCSPISGHRSVSWYQQTPGQGLQFLFEYFSETQRNKGNFPGRFSGRQFSNSRSEMNVSTLELGDSALYLCASTETGDLTKNIQYFGAGTRLSVL.